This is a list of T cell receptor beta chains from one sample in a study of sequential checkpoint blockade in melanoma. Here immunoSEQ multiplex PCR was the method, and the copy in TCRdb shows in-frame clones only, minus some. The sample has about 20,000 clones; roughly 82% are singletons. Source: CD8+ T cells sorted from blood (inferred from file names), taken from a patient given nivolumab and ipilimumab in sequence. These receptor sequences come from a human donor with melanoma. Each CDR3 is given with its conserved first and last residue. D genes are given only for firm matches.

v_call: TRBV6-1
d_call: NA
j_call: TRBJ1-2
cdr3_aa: CASSDRGVGGYTF

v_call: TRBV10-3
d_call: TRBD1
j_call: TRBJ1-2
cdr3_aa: CAISDKGQGYSGYTF

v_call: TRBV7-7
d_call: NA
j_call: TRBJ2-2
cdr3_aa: CASSLARGGPSGELFF

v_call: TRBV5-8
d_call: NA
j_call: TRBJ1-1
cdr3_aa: CASSLYRAGNTEAFF

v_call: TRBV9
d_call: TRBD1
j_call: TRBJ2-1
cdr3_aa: CASSQGETNEQFF

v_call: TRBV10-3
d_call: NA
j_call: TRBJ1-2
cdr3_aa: CAISDPWQGHFNYGYTF

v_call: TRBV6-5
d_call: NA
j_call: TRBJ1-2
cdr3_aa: CASSLTQGKNYGYTF

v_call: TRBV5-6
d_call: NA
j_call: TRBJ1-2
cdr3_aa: CASSLEDSQGSNYGYTF

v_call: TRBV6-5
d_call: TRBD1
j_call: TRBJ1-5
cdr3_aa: CASSRQGNQPQHF

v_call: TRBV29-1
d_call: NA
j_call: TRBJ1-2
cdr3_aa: CSVAHQGTYGYTF

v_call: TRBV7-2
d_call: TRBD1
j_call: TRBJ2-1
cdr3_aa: CASSYGTGEYNEQFF

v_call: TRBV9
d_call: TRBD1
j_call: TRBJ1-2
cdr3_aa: CASRAGGAGGYTF

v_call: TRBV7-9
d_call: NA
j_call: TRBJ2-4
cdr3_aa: CASSLQGIGKNIQYF

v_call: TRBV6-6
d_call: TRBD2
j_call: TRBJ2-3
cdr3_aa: CASSPGLAGAPDTQYF

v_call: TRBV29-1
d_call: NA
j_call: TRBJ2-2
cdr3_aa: CSVESGEPNTGELFF

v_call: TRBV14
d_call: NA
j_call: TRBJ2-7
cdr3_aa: CASSQVGLREQYF

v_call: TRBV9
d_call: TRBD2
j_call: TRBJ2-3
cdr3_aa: CASSGNLAGDRTDTQYF

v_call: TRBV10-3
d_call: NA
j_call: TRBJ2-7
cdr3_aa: CAISESMTEYEQYF

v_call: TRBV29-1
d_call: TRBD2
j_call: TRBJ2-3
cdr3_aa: CSVDRTSGDLFTDTQYF

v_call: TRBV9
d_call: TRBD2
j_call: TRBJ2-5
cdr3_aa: CASSERGGALPETQYF

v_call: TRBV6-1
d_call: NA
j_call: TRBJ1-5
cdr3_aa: CASSDNRWNQPQHF

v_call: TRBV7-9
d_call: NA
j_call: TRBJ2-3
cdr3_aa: CASSLVRELATQYF

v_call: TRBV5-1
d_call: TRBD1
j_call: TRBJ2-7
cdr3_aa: CASTRGQGTSSYEQYF

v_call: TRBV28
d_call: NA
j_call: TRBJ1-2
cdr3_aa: CASSLEGWGNYGYTF

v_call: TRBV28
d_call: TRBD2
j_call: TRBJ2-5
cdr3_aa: CASSPPPDLSTSEQETQYF

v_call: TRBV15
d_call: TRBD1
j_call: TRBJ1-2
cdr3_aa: CATSRGQQGDGYTF

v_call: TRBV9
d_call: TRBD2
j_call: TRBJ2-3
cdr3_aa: CASSSHGGSSTDTQYF

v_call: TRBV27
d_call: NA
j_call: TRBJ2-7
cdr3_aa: CASSFRGSNEQYF

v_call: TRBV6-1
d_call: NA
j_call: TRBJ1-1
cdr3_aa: CASETNVGAFF

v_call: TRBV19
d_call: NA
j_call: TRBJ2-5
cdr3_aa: CASTLGSGDLETQYF

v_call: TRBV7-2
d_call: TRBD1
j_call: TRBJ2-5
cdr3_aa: CASSLLTGGVETQYF

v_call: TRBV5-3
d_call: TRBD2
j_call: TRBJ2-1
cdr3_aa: CARSSVGGGEQFF

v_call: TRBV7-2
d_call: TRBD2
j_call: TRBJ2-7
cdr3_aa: CASSLGGEGYEQYF

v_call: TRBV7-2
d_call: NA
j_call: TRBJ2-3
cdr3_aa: CASSLRRGATDTQYF

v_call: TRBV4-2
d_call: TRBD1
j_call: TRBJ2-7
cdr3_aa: CASSPDRDPYEQYF

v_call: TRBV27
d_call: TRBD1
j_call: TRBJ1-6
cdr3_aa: CASSSRQGDNSPLHF

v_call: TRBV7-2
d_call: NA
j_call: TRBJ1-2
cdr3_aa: CASSLGGTIQKNGYTF

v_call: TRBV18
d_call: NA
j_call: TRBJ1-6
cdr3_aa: CASSPRTSPNNSPLHF

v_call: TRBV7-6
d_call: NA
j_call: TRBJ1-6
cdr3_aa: CASSSQGSYNSPLHF

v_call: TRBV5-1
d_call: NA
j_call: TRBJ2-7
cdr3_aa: CASSLRWGDYEQYF

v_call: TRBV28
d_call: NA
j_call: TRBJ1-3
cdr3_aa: CASSLRAGTGNTIYF

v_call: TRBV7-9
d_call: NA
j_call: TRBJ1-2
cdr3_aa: CASSFQSRIQNEANYGYTF